What follows is one T cell receptor (beta chain) and its context. What it binds is not known. Unmatched junction bases numbered 6, after V lost 5 bases and J lost 3 bases. CDR1 is SGHTA, CDR2 FQGNSA, per germline. The CDR3 length is 15 residues. Every sampled donor was Caucasian and healthy. The data stem from a study of identical twins. General study findings and limits: Diverse VJ usage suggested most zero-insertion clonotypes were not invariant T cells. Among beta out-of-frame sequences, excess sharing between twins appeared weaker.

TCRdb passed the 5' RACE reads through MiXCR, listing each CDR3 protein once. The table lists 540,000 or so distinct CDR3 sequences, 20% to 25% of them singletons. These data also formed part of another study, on yellow fever vaccine responses in identical twins. Per that paper: Twins reportedly mounted vaccine T cell responses that seemed partly convergent, partly personalized.

This chain uses TRBV7-2 with TRBJ2-2; 7 nucleotides line up with TRBD2. The receptor was isolated from a woman younger than 35 in good health. The specimen sequenced was CD4+ T cells sorted from blood. Here the CDR3 reads CASSPQRGHTGELFF. CDR3 DNA sequence: TGTGCCAGCAGCCCTCAGCGGGGCCACACCGGGGAGCTGTTTTTT.